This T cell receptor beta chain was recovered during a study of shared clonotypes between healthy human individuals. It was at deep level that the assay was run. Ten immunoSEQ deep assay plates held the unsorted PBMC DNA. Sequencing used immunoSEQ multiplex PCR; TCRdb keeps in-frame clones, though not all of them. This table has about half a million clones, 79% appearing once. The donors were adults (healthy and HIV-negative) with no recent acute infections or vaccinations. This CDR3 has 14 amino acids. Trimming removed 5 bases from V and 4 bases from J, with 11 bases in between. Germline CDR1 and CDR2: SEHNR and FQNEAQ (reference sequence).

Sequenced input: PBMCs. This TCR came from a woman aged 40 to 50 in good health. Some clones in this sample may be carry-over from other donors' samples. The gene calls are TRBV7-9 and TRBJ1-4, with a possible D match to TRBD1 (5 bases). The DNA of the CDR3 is TGTGCCAGCAGCCCCCGGGGACTTAATGAAAAACTGTTTTTT. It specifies CASSPRGLNEKLFF.